This TCR beta chain came from a study of cytomegalovirus exposure and HLA in healthy donors. Germline assignment: CDR1 SGHTA and CDR2 FQGNSA. The CDR3 loop spans 14 amino acids. Trimming took off 1 base at V and 9 bases at J, with 13 bases between the two ends. Primers: 60 Vbeta forward and 13 Jbeta reverse. The table came from immunoSEQ multiplex PCR; TCRdb's copy has only in-frame clones and leaves some out. The sample has roughly 200,000 clones; around 80% are singletons. The chain links TRBV7-2 to TRBJ2-1, with D perhaps matching TRBD2 (6 bases). Sequencing was done on a sample of PBMCs. The clonotype originates from a young woman in good health and CMV-seropositive. The CDR3 is CASSLGIAAGEQFF. In DNA, the CDR3 is TGTGCCAGCAGCTTAGGTATAGCGGCGGGTGAGCAGTTCTTC.